The present T cell receptor (beta chain) was sequenced within a study of blood T cell repertoires in COVID-19. About the study: Spain, Italy and the United States supplied samples that represented acute and convalescent COVID-19.

Authors' analysis steps: Reference gene primer amplification gave estimated nucleated cell counts. Only in-frame clones appear in the TCRdb table, and some are missing; sequencing was by immunoSEQ multiplex PCR. That table gives V, J and clone size, and the DNA gave D and trimming. This repertoire shows 210,000 or so clones, roughly 85% found once; its top ten account for roughly 4.6%. The V gene's germline CDR1 is MDHEN and CDR2 SYDVKM. V shed 4 bases, J shed 7 bases, and the junction held 16 bases outside the gene matches. CDR3 length equals 17 residues. Recruited during active infection, patients (from Seattle) were subsequently followed longitudinally.

This sequence joins TRBV28 and TRBJ2-7; 10 bases map to TRBD1. The sample consisted of peripheral blood. The TCR originated in a middle-aged man with COVID-19, enrolled during active disease. The CDR3 spells CASSSPSGTGVLWEQYF. The CDR3 DNA follows: TGTGCCAGCAGTTCACCCTCCGGGACAGGGGTCTTGTGGGAGCAGTACTTC.